This T cell receptor (beta chain) was retrieved from a study of patients and donors after allogeneic stem cell transplantation. The germline gives CDR1 SGDLS, CDR2 YYNGEE. CDR3 length: 13 residues. Trimming shortened V by 5 bases and J by 9 bases, and 17 bases separated the two germline ends. Via MiXCR, TCRdb re-called the RT-PCR reads, giving one row per CDR3 protein. The data show about a million distinct CDR3 sequences, about 20% seen once. This clonotype was observed a handful of times. What was sequenced was blood, either unsorted or a sorted T cell fraction (not recorded which). The receptor was isolated from a human donor who was either an allogeneic HSCT recipient or a stem cell or donor lymphocyte infusion donor (not recorded which). It is not recorded whose cells these are; they may come from a transplant donor. This rearrangement joins TRBV9 to TRBJ1-1; possibly TRBD1 for D (5 bases). DNA of the CDR3: TGTGCCAGCAGTGAAGGGGACGGTAAGAAAGCTTTCTTT. Protein: CASSEGDGKKAFF.